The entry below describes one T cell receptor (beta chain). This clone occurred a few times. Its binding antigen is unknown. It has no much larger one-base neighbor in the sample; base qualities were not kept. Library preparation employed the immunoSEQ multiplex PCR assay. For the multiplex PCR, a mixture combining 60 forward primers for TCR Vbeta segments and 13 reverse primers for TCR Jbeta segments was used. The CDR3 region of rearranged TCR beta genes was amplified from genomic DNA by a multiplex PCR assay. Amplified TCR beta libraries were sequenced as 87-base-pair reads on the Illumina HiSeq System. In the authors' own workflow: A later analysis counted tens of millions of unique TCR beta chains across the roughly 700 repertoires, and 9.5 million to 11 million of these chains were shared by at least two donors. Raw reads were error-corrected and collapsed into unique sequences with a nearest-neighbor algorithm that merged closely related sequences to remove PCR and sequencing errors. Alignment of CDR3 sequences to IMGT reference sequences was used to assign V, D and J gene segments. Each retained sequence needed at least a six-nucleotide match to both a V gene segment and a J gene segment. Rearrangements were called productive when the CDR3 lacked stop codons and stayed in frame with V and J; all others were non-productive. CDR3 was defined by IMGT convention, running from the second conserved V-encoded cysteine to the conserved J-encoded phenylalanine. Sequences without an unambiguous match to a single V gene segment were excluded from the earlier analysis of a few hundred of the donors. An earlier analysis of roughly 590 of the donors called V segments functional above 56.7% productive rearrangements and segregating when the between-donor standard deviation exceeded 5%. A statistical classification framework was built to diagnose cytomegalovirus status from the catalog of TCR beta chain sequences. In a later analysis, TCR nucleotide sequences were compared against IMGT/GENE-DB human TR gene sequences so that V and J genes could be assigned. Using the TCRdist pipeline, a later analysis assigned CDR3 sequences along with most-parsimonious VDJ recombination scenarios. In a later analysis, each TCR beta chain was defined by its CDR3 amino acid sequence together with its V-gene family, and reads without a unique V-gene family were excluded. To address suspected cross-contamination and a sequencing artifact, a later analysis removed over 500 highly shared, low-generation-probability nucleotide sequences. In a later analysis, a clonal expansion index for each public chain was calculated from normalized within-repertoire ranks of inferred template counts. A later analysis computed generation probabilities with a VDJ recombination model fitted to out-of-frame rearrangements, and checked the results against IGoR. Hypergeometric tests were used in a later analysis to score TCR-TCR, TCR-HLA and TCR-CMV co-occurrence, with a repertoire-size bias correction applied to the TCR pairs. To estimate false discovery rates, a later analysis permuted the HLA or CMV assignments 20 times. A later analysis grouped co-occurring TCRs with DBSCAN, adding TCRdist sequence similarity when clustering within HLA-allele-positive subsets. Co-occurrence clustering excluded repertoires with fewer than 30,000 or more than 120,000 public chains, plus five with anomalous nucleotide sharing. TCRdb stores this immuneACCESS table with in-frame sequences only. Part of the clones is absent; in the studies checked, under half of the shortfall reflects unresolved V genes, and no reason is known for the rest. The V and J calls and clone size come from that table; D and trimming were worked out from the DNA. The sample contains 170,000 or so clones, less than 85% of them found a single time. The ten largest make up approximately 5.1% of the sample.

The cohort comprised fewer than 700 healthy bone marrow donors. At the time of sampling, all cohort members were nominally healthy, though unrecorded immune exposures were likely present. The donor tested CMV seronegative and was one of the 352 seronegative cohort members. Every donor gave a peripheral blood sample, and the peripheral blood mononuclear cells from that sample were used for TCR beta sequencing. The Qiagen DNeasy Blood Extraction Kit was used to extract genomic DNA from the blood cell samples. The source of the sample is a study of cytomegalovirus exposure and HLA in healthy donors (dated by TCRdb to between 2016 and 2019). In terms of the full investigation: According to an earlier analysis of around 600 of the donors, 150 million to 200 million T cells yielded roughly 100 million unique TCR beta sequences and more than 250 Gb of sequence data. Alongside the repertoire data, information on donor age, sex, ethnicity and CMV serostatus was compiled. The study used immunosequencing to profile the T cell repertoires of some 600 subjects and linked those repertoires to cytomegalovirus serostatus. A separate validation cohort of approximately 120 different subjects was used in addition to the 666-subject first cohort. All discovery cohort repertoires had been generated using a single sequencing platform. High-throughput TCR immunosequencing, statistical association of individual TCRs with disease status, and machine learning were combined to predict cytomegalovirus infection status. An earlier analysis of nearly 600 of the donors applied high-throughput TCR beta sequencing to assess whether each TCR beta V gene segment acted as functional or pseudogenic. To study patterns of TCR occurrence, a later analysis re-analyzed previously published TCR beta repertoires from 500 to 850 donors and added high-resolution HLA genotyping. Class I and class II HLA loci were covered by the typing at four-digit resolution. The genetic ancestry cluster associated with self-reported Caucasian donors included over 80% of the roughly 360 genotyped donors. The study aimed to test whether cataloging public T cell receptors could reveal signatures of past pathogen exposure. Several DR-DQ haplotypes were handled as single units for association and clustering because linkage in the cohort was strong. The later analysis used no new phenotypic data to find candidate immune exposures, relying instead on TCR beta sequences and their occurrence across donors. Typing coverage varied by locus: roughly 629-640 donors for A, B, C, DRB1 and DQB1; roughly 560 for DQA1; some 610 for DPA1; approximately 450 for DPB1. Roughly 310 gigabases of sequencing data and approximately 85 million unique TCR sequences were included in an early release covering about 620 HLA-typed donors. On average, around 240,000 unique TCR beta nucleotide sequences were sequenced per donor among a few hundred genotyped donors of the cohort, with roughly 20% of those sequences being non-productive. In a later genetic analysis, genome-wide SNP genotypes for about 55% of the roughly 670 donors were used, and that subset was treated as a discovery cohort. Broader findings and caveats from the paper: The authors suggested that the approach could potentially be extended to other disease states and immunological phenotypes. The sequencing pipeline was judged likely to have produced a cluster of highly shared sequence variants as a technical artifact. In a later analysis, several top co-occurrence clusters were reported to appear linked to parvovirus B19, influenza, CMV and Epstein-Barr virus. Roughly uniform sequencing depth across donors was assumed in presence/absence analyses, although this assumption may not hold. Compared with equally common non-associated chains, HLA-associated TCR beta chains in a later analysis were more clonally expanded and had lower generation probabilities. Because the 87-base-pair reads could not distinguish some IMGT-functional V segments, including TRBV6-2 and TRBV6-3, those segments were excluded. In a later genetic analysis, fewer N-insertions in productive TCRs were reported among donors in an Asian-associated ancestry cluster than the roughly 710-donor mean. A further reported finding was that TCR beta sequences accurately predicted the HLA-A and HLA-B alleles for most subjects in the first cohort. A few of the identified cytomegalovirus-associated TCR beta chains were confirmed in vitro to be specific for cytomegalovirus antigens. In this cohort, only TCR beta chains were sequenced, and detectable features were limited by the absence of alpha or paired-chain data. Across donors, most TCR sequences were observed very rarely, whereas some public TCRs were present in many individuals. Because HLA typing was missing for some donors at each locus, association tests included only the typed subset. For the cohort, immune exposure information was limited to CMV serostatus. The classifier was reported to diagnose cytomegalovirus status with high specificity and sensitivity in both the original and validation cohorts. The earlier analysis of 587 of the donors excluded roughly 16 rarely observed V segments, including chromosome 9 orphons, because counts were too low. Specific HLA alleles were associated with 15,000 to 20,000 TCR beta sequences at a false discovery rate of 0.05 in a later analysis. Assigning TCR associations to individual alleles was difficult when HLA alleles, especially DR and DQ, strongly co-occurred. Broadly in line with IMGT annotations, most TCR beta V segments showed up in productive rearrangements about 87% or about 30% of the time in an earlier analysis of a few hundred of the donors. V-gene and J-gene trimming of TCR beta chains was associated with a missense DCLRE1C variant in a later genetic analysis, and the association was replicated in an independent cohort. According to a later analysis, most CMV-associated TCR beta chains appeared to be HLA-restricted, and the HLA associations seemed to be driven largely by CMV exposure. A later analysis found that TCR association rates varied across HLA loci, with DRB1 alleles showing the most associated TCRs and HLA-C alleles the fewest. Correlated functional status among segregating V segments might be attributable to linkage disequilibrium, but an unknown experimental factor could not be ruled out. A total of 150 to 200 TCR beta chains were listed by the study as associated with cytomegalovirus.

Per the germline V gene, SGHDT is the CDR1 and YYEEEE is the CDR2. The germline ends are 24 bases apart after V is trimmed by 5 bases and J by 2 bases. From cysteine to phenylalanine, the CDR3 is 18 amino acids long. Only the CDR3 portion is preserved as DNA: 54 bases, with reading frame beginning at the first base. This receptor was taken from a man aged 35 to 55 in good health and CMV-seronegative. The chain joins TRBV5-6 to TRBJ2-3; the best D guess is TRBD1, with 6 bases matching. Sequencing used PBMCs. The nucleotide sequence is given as TGTGCCAGCAGTTTAAGGCCCCCAGGGGCAGGGCACACAGATACGCAGTATTTT. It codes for CASSLRPPGAGHTDTQYF.